These 32 T cell receptor beta chains originate from one sample sequenced in a study of cytomegalovirus exposure and HLA in healthy donors (dated by TCRdb to about 2017). The library was generated by the immunoSEQ multiplex PCR assay. The multiplex PCR relied on a mix of 60 forward primers for TCR Vbeta segments and 13 reverse primers for TCR Jbeta segments. The immuneACCESS repertoire file appears here via TCRdb, limited to in-frame rearrangements. These files lack a portion of the clones; in checked studies, under half of the deficit traces to unresolved V genes, and the cause of the others is not known. For this sample, the table gives tens of thousands of clones. 0.58% of the sample is taken by the ten largest. Material for sequencing was PBMCs. These TCRs come from a man in his fifties or sixties in good health and CMV-seronegative.

J is TRBJ1-6 and V is TRBV25-1; 10 nucleotides agree with TRBD1. CDR1 MGHDK and CDR2 SYGVNS come from the germline V gene. CDR3 length: 15 amino acids. V gave up 1 base and J gave up 10 bases; unmatched junction bases: 4. The CDR3 DNA reads as TGTGCCAGCAGTGAATTGGGACAGGGGAGGTCACCCCTCCACTTT. It specifies CASSELGQGRSPLHF.

The rearrangement joins TRBV9 to TRBJ1-1; perhaps TRBD1 as D (5 bases). Germline values: CDR1 SGDLS, CDR2 YYNGEE. Trimming took off 0 bases at V and 6 bases at J, with 21 bases between the two ends. CDR3 size: 17 residues. The CDR3 region is CASSVAGSGGIIAEAFF. The CDR3 DNA reads as TGTGCCAGCAGCGTAGCCGGTTCGGGGGGGATTATAGCTGAAGCTTTCTTT.

This rearrangement joins TRBV4-3 to TRBJ2-3; D uncertain. Germline V gives CDR1 LGHNA, CDR2 YSLEER. The ends were cut back, 1 base at V and 3 bases at J, with 8 bases in the middle. The CDR3 has 14 amino acids. CDR3 sequence reads: CASSQAFQTDTQYF. The CDR3 DNA sequence: TGCGCCAGCAGCCAAGCCTTCCAGACAGATACGCAGTATTTT.

The chain couples TRBV28 to TRBJ2-5, with 8 bases lining up with TRBD2. The CDR3 is 14 amino acids. Germline V gives CDR1 MDHEN, CDR2 SYDVKM. The V gene end was trimmed by 6 bases and the J gene end by 5 bases; junction bases not matched to a gene: 8. CDR3 DNA sequence: TGTGCCAGCAGCGGGGGGGCCTCTTTCGAGACCCAGTACTTC. Protein sequence: CASSGGASFETQYF.

The chain's CDR3 is CASSLASRETQYF. As DNA, the CDR3 is TGTGCCAGCAGCTTGGCTAGCCGGGAGACCCAGTACTTC. V and J are TRBV5-5 and TRBJ2-5; D is perhaps TRBD2 (5 bases). The CDR3 is 13 residues long. Germline CDR1 reads SGHKS; CDR2 reads YYEKEE (reference sequence). V shed 0 bases and J shed 5 bases, with 8 bases lying between them.

CDR3 bases: TGTGCCAGCAGCTCAAACGTGGCACAGGGCGACTACACCTTC. As protein: CASSSNVAQGDYTF. The rearrangement links TRBV7-3 to TRBJ1-2; possibly TRBD1 for D (6 bases). The V gene's germline CDR1 is SGHTA and CDR2 FQGTGA. V lost 4 bases, J lost 10 bases, and 19 bases lay in between. The CDR3 runs 14 residues.

This rearrangement joins TRBV6-5 to TRBJ1-4, with 8 bases lining up with TRBD1. Germline V CDR1 and CDR2: MNHEY, SVGAGI. This CDR3 spans 14 amino acids. After removal of 6 bases from V and 2 bases from J, the junction contained 2 bases not matched to a gene. Written as DNA, the CDR3 is TGTGCCAGCAGAGGGACAGGCACTAATGAAAAACTGTTTTTT. Amino acid sequence: CASRGTGTNEKLFF.

The rearrangement joins TRBV27 to TRBJ2-7; D gene ambiguous. The CDR3 has 14 residues. Trimming cost V 2 bases and J 2 bases, with 10 bases left between them. In germline, CDR1 is MNHEY, CDR2 SMNVEV (reference sequence). This CDR3 reads CASSLLPVTYEQYF. The CDR3 DNA follows: TGTGCCAGCAGTTTACTGCCAGTAACCTACGAGCAGTACTTC.

This rearrangement joins TRBV5-1 to TRBJ1-3; D may be TRBD1 (6 bases). V was trimmed by 0 bases and J by 0 bases, leaving 7 bases between them. The V gene's germline CDR1 is SGHRS and CDR2 YFSETQ. The CDR3 sequence is 15 residues long. Written as DNA, the CDR3 is TGCGCCAGCAGCTTGGGGACAGTCTCTGGAAACACCATATATTTT. Amino acid sequence: CASSLGTVSGNTIYF.

In DNA form, the CDR3 reads TGTGCCAGCACCTTTAGATTCCGGGACAGCCTATATGGCTACACCTTC. This gives the protein CASTFRFRDSLYGYTF. The chain combines TRBV28 with TRBJ1-2, with 7 bases that match TRBD1. V was clipped by 7 bases and J by 5 bases; unmatched bases: 16. Germline loops: CDR1 MDHEN, CDR2 SYDVKM. The CDR3 totals 16 residues.

The CDR3 protein is CASSILGAAFEAFF. The CDR3 region has the DNA TGTGCCAGTAGTATCCTGGGAGCCGCCTTTGAAGCTTTCTTT. The gene calls are TRBV19 and TRBJ1-1; D not resolved. The germline V and J ends were trimmed by 3 bases and 7 bases, with 15 bases remaining between them. The V gene's germline CDR1 is LNHDA and CDR2 SQIVND (reference sequence). The CDR3 spans 14 residues.

CDR3 residues: CASSIGFGGSTEAFF. The CDR3, as DNA: TGTGCCAGTAGTATAGGTTTCGGGGGATCCACTGAAGCTTTCTTT. The J gene is TRBJ1-1, the V gene TRBV19; tentative D call: TRBD1 (5 bases). Germline V lookup: CDR1 LNHDA, CDR2 SQIVND (reference sequence). Trimming removed 1 base from V and 4 bases from J, with 13 bases in between. The CDR3 is made up of 15 amino acids. Full variable domain (remainder filled in from reference TRBV19 and TRBJ1-1): DGGITQSPKYLFRKEGQNVTLSCEQNLNHDAMYWYRQDPGQGLRLIYYSQIVNDFQKGDIAEGYSVSREKKESFPLTVTSAQKNPTAFYLCASSIGFGGSTEAFFGQGTRLTVV.

The chain combines TRBV27 with TRBJ1-3, with a tentative D call TRBD1 (6 bases). Per the germline V gene, CDR1 is MNHEY and CDR2 is SMNVEV (reference sequence). The germline V and J ends were trimmed by 5 bases and 2 bases, with 16 bases remaining between them. The CDR3 sequence is 16 residues long. The CDR3 DNA sequence: TGTGCCAGCAGTCCGCGACAGGACCTTACTGGAAACACCATATATTTT. The encoded protein is CASSPRQDLTGNTIYF.

The chain is built from TRBV5-1 and TRBJ1-5, with a tentative D call TRBD1 (5 bases). CDR3 length equals 18 residues. The V end lost 0 bases, the J end lost 6 bases, and 22 bases lay between the germline ends. The germline gives CDR1 SGHRS, CDR2 YFSETQ. The CDR3 DNA is TGCGCCAGCAGCTTGGCACCAGCAGGGATGGGGTTGGGTCAGCCCCAGCATTTT. Protein product: CASSLAPAGMGLGQPQHF.

The chain joins TRBV18 to TRBJ2-5; D is possibly TRBD2 (6 bases). The germline CDR1 and CDR2 sequences are KGHSH and LQKENI. Trimming removed 3 bases from V and 3 bases from J, with 11 bases in between. CDR3 length: 14 amino acids. CDR3 protein: CASSPSTRKETQYF. The DNA for the CDR3 is TGTGCCAGCTCACCTTCGACTAGAAAAGAGACCCAGTACTTC.

The J gene is TRBJ2-5, the V gene TRBV5-6, with 8 bases matching TRBD1. The CDR3 runs to 16 residues. In germline, CDR1 is SGHDT, CDR2 YYEEEE. The trim removed 4 bases at V and 0 bases at J, leaving 8 bases unmatched. CDR3: CASSLDRGVYQETQYF. The CDR3 nucleotides are TGTGCCAGCAGCCTTGACAGGGGCGTGTACCAAGAGACCCAGTACTTC.

The chain is built from TRBV27 and TRBJ2-1; possibly TRBD2 for D (5 bases). Between the trimmed V and J ends, which lost 8 bases and 6 bases, there was a span of 23 bases. The germline gives CDR1 MNHEY, CDR2 SMNVEV (reference sequence). The CDR3 has 16 residues. In DNA form, the CDR3 reads TGTGCCAGCCTCGGTGGGGTGGGGAGCGACCGCAATGAGCAGTTCTTC. Protein sequence: CASLGGVGSDRNEQFF.

The chain uses TRBV10-1 and TRBJ2-7, with a tentative D call TRBD1 (5 bases). The germline CDR1 and CDR2 sequences are WNHNN and SYGVQD (reference sequence). V lost 4 bases to trimming and J lost 6 bases, with 10 bases between them. The CDR3 is made up of 12 amino acids. The CDR3 sequence: CASSGGLSEQYF. The DNA for the CDR3 is TGCGCCAGCAGTGGGGGCCTCTCCGAGCAGTACTTC.

The chain recombines TRBV9 with TRBJ2-1; weak D call: TRBD2 (6 bases). This CDR3 has 15 amino acids. V lost 0 bases to trimming and J lost 9 bases, with 16 bases between them. CDR1 is SGDLS and CDR2 is YYNGEE in the germline V gene. CDR3 sequence (DNA): TGTGCCAGCAGCGTAGTAACTGCCGGAGGGAGTGAGCAGTTCTTC. This codes for CASSVVTAGGSEQFF.

This sequence joins TRBV6-1 and TRBJ1-1; TRBD1 matches at 7 bases. The CDR3 covers 13 residues. Germline lookup yields CDR1 MNHNS and CDR2 SASEGT. Trimming removed 8 bases from V and 1 base from J; junction bases left unmatched: 4. The CDR3 sequence is CASRNRGNTEAFF. Here the CDR3 DNA reads TGTGCCAGCCGGAACAGGGGGAACACTGAAGCTTTCTTT.

This rearrangement joins TRBV9 to TRBJ2-1, with D possibly matching TRBD2 (6 bases). Per germline, CDR1 SGDLS and CDR2 YYNGEE. Trimming left V 4 bases short and J 0 bases short, with 14 bases between. CDR3 length: 16 amino acids. CDR3 residues: CASSLAGTPSYNEQFF. The CDR3 DNA reads as TGTGCCAGCAGCCTGGCCGGGACTCCCTCCTACAATGAGCAGTTCTTC.

In regard to this clone: In the same sample, other DNA sequences code for this CDR3. V usage is TRBV6-5 and J usage is TRBJ2-7, with TRBD2 identical over 9 bases. The CDR3 is made up of 15 amino acids. From germline, CDR1 is MNHEY and CDR2 SVGAGI. The ends lost 0 bases at V and 2 bases at J; junction bases unmatched: 2. This chain's CDR3 is CASSYSTSGTYEQYF. The CDR3 DNA follows: TGTGCCAGCAGTTACTCGACTAGCGGTACCTACGAGCAGTACTTC.

The chain carries TRBV2 and TRBJ2-1; 7 bases line up with TRBD2. The germline V gene has CDR1 SNHLY and CDR2 FYNNEI. The V and J ends lost 1 base and 6 bases, in that order; junction bases with no gene match: 0. The length of the CDR3 is 13 residues. The CDR3 DNA follows: TGTGCCAGCAGTGAAGGACTAGCCAATGAGCAGTTCTTC. It encodes CASSEGLANEQFF.

Comments on this clone: Compared with germline, one end of the junction differs, possibly owing to a read error. This chain connects TRBV7-7 to TRBJ2-7; 7 nucleotides align to TRBD2. The CDR3 extends over 15 amino acids. In germline, CDR1 is SSHAT, CDR2 FNYEAQ (reference sequence). This chain's CDR3 is CASSIGRGSPGEQYF. CDR3 coding DNA: TGTGCTAGCAGCATAGGGCGGGGGTCCCCAGGGGAGCAGTACTTC.

This chain uses TRBV9 with TRBJ1-4; possibly TRBD1 for D (5 bases). The V end lost 0 bases, the J end lost 7 bases, and 13 bases lay between the germline ends. CDR1 and CDR2 from the germline V gene are SGDLS and YYNGEE. There are 15 residues in the CDR3. The CDR3 loop reads CASSVDVGGTEKLFF. Here the CDR3 DNA reads TGTGCCAGCAGCGTAGATGTGGGGGGTACTGAAAAACTGTTTTTT.

V gene TRBV4-3 combines with J gene TRBJ2-2, with 10 bases matching TRBD2. After removal of 4 bases from V and 5 bases from J, the junction contained 7 bases not matched to a gene. CDR3 length: 16 residues. The V gene's germline CDR1 is LGHNA and CDR2 YSLEER. CDR3 protein: CASSLIAGGGTGELFF. DNA of the CDR3: TGCGCCAGCAGCCTGATAGCGGGGGGCGGAACCGGGGAGCTGTTTTTT.

The chain's CDR3 is CASSSGMGNTIYF. The CDR3 coding sequence is TGTGCCAGCAGCTCGGGAATGGGAAACACCATATATTTT. The chain has TRBV7-3 and TRBJ1-3; D gene uncertain. CDR1 is SGHTA and CDR2 is FQGTGA in the germline V gene. V gave up 4 bases and J gave up 4 bases, with 8 bases separating them. The CDR3 length is 13 residues.

The genes are TRBV5-1 and TRBJ2-3, with 7 bases identical to TRBD2. CDR3 length equals 16 residues. Trimming took 4 bases from V and 1 from J; bases not matched to a gene: 9. The germline V gene has CDR1 SGHRS and CDR2 YFSETQ. CDR3 in amino acids: CASSLWRAGGTDTQYF. In DNA form, the CDR3 reads TGCGCCAGCAGCCTGTGGAGGGCGGGGGGCACAGATACGCAGTATTTT.

The chain joins TRBV7-8 to TRBJ1-6; possible D gene TRBD1, 5 bases. Trimming shortened V by 5 bases and J by 2 bases, and 13 bases separated the two germline ends. This CDR3 is built from 16 residues. The germline gives CDR1 SGHVS, CDR2 FQNEAQ. For the CDR3, the DNA is TGTGCCAGCAGCCGCGACAGTGGGGCCTATAATTCACCCCTCCACTTT. Translated: CASSRDSGAYNSPLHF.

The chain couples TRBV5-1 to TRBJ2-7, with 8 bases matching TRBD1. The V gene's germline CDR1 is SGHRS and CDR2 YFSETQ. CDR3 length equals 14 residues. J lost 3 bases, V lost 2 bases, and 4 bases had no gene match. CDR3 sequence: CASSLGTGLYEQYF. In DNA, the CDR3 is TGCGCCAGCAGCTTAGGGACAGGACTCTACGAGCAGTACTTC. Full variable domain (missing parts from reference TRBV5-1 and TRBJ2-7): KAGVTQTPRYLIKTRGQQVTLSCSPISGHRSVSWYQQTPGQGLQFLFEYFSETQRNKGNFPGRFSGRQFSNSRSEMNVSTLELGDSALYLCASSLGTGLYEQYFGPGTRLTVT.

The V and J genes are TRBV7-6 and TRBJ1-3; no clear D. The germline V and J ends were trimmed by 1 base and 4 bases, with 11 bases remaining between them. This CDR3 region has 15 residues. The germline V gene encodes CDR1 SGHVS and CDR2 FNYEAQ. CDR3 sequence: CASSLDGRGGNTIYF. Written as DNA, the CDR3 is TGTGCCAGCAGCTTAGACGGCCGAGGGGGAAACACCATATATTTT.

V usage is TRBV6-1 and J usage is TRBJ2-7, with TRBD2 identical over 8 bases. CDR1 is MNHNS, CDR2 SASEGT, per germline. The CDR3 sequence is 14 residues long. V shed 6 bases, J shed 1 base, and the junction held 5 bases outside the gene matches. CDR3 sequence reads: CASRPGLVSYEQYF. The CDR3 bases are TGTGCCAGCAGGCCGGGACTAGTTTCCTACGAGCAGTACTTC.